A selection of T cell receptor beta chains follows, all from one sample in a study of OX40 agonist ivuxolimab in advanced cancers. Sequencing was performed with immunoSEQ multiplex PCR; in TCRdb, only in-frame clones are kept and a portion is missing. Of about 76,000 clones listed, 88% were seen once; the top ten hold about 0.9%. The sample here was CD4+ or CD8+ T cells sorted from blood, taken in a trial of the OX40 agonist ivuxolimab. These receptors all stem from an adult with an advanced solid tumor such as melanoma, head and neck, liver or kidney cancer. Each CDR3 is given with its conserved first and last residue. D genes are given only for firm matches. The size entry is marked missing in some rows and otherwise reads once, few, many or a size class.

TRBV4-1	TRBJ2-1	NA	NA	CASSQLLSGQTFF	TGCGCCAGCAGCCAACTTCTTAGCGGCCAGACGTTCTTC
TRBV27	TRBJ1-1	NA	once	CASSSYSAGLDTEAFF	TGTGCCAGCAGTTCCTATAGTGCGGGGTTAGACACTGAAGCTTTCTTT
TRBV5-4	TRBJ2-1	NA	NA	CASSLGGQLGDNEQFF	TGTGCCAGCAGCTTGGGGGGTCAGCTAGGCGACAATGAGCAGTTCTTC
TRBV29-1	TRBJ2-7	TRBD1	NA	CSVDGAGTGRSYEQYF	TGCAGCGTTGACGGGGCCGGGACAGGGCGGTCCTACGAGCAGTACTTC
TRBV25-1	TRBJ2-5	TRBD2	NA	CASSARLAGAQETQYF	TGTGCCAGCAGTGCCCGACTAGCGGGGGCACAAGAGACCCAGTACTTC
TRBV2	TRBJ2-5	NA	NA	CASRTVSQETQYF	TGTGCCAGCAGGACGGTGTCACAAGAGACCCAGTACTTC
TRBV6-5	TRBJ1-1	NA	NA	CASSYGWSGTEAFF	TGTGCCAGCAGTTACGGGTGGAGTGGGACTGAAGCTTTCTTT
TRBV4-1	TRBJ2-7	NA	NA	CASSQTYFLTGTTYEQYF	TGCGCCAGCAGCCAAACCTATTTCCTAACCGGGACAACTTACGAGCAGTACTTC
TRBV7-6	TRBJ2-7	NA	NA	CASRSTGQGLYF	TGTGCCAGCAGATCGACAGGTCAGGGTCTGTACTTC
TRBV7-1	TRBJ2-5	NA	NA	CASSTSGETQYF	TGTGCCAGCAGCACCTCTGGGGAGACCCAGTACTTC
TRBV5-6	TRBJ2-7	TRBD2	once	CASSLAGTSGSKISYEQYF	TGTGCCAGCAGTTTAGCCGGGACTAGCGGTTCCAAAATTTCCTACGAGCAGTACTTC
TRBV2	TRBJ2-1	TRBD2	NA	CASRQTSGSGEQFF	TGTGCCAGCAGGCAGACTAGCGGGAGCGGGGAGCAGTTCTTC
TRBV7-2	TRBJ2-4	NA	NA	CASSLAAGLGKLAKNIQYF	TGTGCCAGCAGCTTAGCGGCAGGGTTGGGCAAACTAGCCAAAAACATTCAGTACTTC
TRBV30	TRBJ1-5	NA	NA	CAWSTPGSRNQPQHF	TGTGCCTGGAGCACCCCGGGAAGCCGGAATCAGCCCCAGCATTTT
TRBV7-2	TRBJ2-7	TRBD1	NA	CASSPRQGDYEQYF	TGTGCCAGCAGCCCGAGACAGGGGGACTACGAGCAGTACTTC
TRBV5-1	TRBJ2-5	TRBD2	NA	CASHTGTSAQETQYF	TGCGCCAGCCATACCGGGACTAGCGCCCAAGAGACCCAGTACTTC
TRBV5-8	TRBJ1-2	NA	NA	CASSDHLLHTF	TGTGCCAGCAGCGACCACCTCCTTCACACCTTC
TRBV21-1	TRBJ2-7	NA	NA	CASSRRAASSYEQYF	TGTGCCAGCAGTCGCCGTGCGGCCAGTTCCTACGAGCAGTACTTC
TRBV4-3	TRBJ2-1	TRBD2	once	CASSQFLAGLSYNEQFF	TGCGCCAGCAGCCAGTTCTTAGCGGGCCTCTCCTACAATGAGCAGTTCTTC
TRBV7-2	TRBJ2-1	NA	NA	CASSSPDWRNGEQFF	TGTGCCAGCAGCTCCCCTGACTGGCGAAATGGTGAGCAGTTCTTC
TRBV27	TRBJ2-6	NA	NA	CASSMALAGANVLTF	TGTGCCAGCAGTATGGCCCTGGCTGGGGCCAACGTCCTGACTTTC
TRBV19	TRBJ1-5	TRBD1	NA	CASSIDRGGPQHF	TGTGCCAGTAGTATTGACAGGGGCGGGCCCCAGCATTTT
TRBV28	TRBJ1-2	NA	NA	CASSFGNFGYGYTF	TGTGCCAGCAGTTTTGGAAACTTCGGATATGGCTACACCTTC
TRBV30	TRBJ2-1	TRBD2	NA	CAWSTNGLVSHNEQFF	TGTGCCTGGAGTACCAACGGACTAGTTTCCCACAATGAGCAGTTCTTC
TRBV12-5	TRBJ2-1	NA	NA	CASGLGNEQFF	TGTGCTAGTGGTCTCGGCAATGAGCAGTTCTTC
TRBV9	TRBJ2-1	NA	NA	CASSVGTLTYNEQFF	TGTGCCAGCAGCGTTGGGACCCTAACCTACAATGAGCAGTTCTTC
TRBV9	TRBJ2-2	TRBD1	NA	CASSVEGQGPGELFF	TGTGCCAGCAGCGTAGAGGGACAGGGTCCCGGGGAGCTGTTTTTT
TRBV4-1	TRBJ2-3	TRBD2	NA	CASSQEIRGRAGISTDTQYF	TGCGCCAGCAGCCAAGAGATACGGGGGAGGGCAGGGATCTCCACAGATACGCAGTATTTT
TRBV5-4	TRBJ2-4	TRBD1	NA	CASNEPGQVIQYF	TGTGCCAGCAACGAACCGGGACAGGTCATTCAGTACTTC